This record looks at one TCR beta chain sequence and its context. The sample is drawn from a study of blood T cell repertoires in COVID-19. Across the whole study: Specimens from acute and convalescent COVID-19 originated in the United States, Italy and Spain. PBMCs, B-cell-depleted T cells, or T cells were the source of the cDNA or gDNA that made up the material.

Original handling: Amplification from reference gene primers served as the basis for estimated nucleated cell counts. The method was immunoSEQ multiplex PCR; TCRdb's version includes in-frame clones alone and lacks a portion of them. Clone size and the V and J calls come from that table; the DNA yielded D and trimming. The sample records 150,000 to 250,000 clones, roughly four fifths being singletons. The CDR3 extends over 15 amino acids. Germline CDR1 reads MNHEY; CDR2 reads SMNVEV (reference sequence). Losses at the gene ends were 3 bases for V and 3 bases for J; bases not matched to a gene: 2. Material: peripheral blood. This chain links TRBV27 with TRBJ2-1; 10 nucleotides line up with TRBD1. The sequence derives from a human donor with acute or convalescent COVID-19. The donor label of this sample is uncertain. CDR3 sequence (DNA): TGTGCCAGCAGTTTCCGGACAGGGGGCTACAATGAGCAGTTCTTC. As protein: CASSFRTGGYNEQFF.